This T cell receptor beta chain was sequenced in a study of Graves' ophthalmopathy and Graves' hyperthyroidism. J gave up 1 base and V 7 bases, and 4 bases lay outside the gene matches. This CDR3 has 13 residues. CDR1 is WSHSY, CDR2 SAAADI, per germline. A duration under 3 months, NOSPECS ≥4, CAS ≥3 and moderate-to-severe activity characterized the donors with ophthalmopathy. RNA served as the template for amplifying TCR beta CDR3 regions. HTBI-primed RT-PCR formed the first round, and a multiplex PCR formed the second. TCRdb called the multiplex PCR reads again in MiXCR, with one record for every CDR3 protein. The table includes 200,000 to 250,000 distinct CDR3 sequences, around 50% detected once.

Material for sequencing was peripheral blood. The receptor was isolated from an adult man with Graves' ophthalmopathy. V and J are TRBV10-2 and TRBJ2-7, with 7 bases identical to TRBD1. Here the CDR3 reads CASKQGVSYEQYF. The CDR3, as DNA: TGCGCCAGCAAGCAGGGGGTTTCCTACGAGCAGTACTTC.